The 16 T cell receptor beta chains below all came from one sample that was sequenced in a study of Ad26.COV2.S vaccination and SARS-CoV-2 variants. Treatment: 15 to 20 received Ad26.COV2.S at low or high dose, single or two shots; several received placebo; per-sample allocation not given. Sampling took place 63 days after the first vaccine or placebo injection. The table came from immunoSEQ multiplex PCR; TCRdb's copy has only in-frame clones and leaves some out. The table records a few hundred thousand clones, roughly 80% of them present only once. The sample was peripheral blood, taken in a trial of Ad26.COV2.S vaccine versus placebo. All receptors come from a person aged 18-65 years who received the Ad26.COV2.S COVID-19 vaccine or a placebo.

V usage is TRBV7-2 and J usage is TRBJ2-3; D gene uncertain. CDR1 and CDR2 (germline): SGHTA, FQGNSA. Trimming removed 4 bases from V and 8 bases from J, with 16 bases in between. The CDR3 contains 14 residues. CDR3 protein: CASSSSLTPGTQYF. The CDR3 bases are TGTGCCAGCAGCTCCTCCCTGACTCCGGGTACGCAGTATTTT.

The chain links TRBV6-4 to TRBJ2-5, with 12 bases lining up with TRBD2. The CDR3 is 17 amino acids. The V gene end was trimmed by 2 bases and the J gene end by 5 bases; junction bases not matched to a gene: 9. CDR1 and CDR2 from the germline V gene are MRHNA and SNTAGT. The CDR3, as DNA: TGTGCCAGCAGTGACAGGACTAGCGGGGCGAAAAGGGAGACCCAGTACTTC. It is translated as CASSDRTSGAKRETQYF.

The CDR3 protein is CASIWTSGSVNEQFF. CDR3 bases: TGTGCCAGCATATGGACTAGCGGGAGTGTTAATGAGCAGTTCTTC. The chain is built from TRBV18 and TRBJ2-1; TRBD2 matches 13 bases. Per germline, CDR1 KGHSH and CDR2 LQKENI. The V gene end was trimmed by 8 bases and the J gene end by 7 bases; junction bases not matched to a gene: 8. The CDR3 has 15 amino acids.

The chain couples TRBV6-5 to TRBJ1-4; D is possibly TRBD1 (6 bases). V was shortened by 8 bases and J by 10 bases, with 8 bases between the two germline ends. The CDR3 extends over 10 amino acids. From germline, CDR1 is MNHEY and CDR2 SVGAGI. CDR3 sequence: CASLDRKLFF. DNA of the CDR3: TGTGCCAGCTTGGACAGAAAACTGTTTTTT.

This rearrangement joins TRBV10-3 to TRBJ1-1; perhaps TRBD1 as D (5 bases). Trimming removed 0 bases from V and 5 bases from J, with 16 bases in between. Per the germline V gene, CDR1 is ENHRY and CDR2 is SYGVKD. The CDR3 length is 16 residues. The DNA of the CDR3 is TGTGCCATCAGTGAGTCCTATCCGGGGGAGGGGACTGAAGCTTTCTTT. Protein sequence: CAISESYPGEGTEAFF.

This rearrangement joins TRBV7-3 to TRBJ2-3, with TRBD2 matching over 11 bases. CDR1 and CDR2 (germline): SGHTA, FQGTGA. J gave up 14 bases and V 5 bases, and 9 bases lay outside the gene matches. This CDR3 has 13 residues. CDR3 protein: CASSLGTSGGWYF. For the CDR3, the DNA is TGTGCCAGCAGCCTCGGGACTAGCGGAGGCTGGTATTTT.

The rearrangement links TRBV19 to TRBJ1-2; D is perhaps TRBD1 (6 bases). CDR1 is LNHDA and CDR2 is SQIVND in the germline V gene (reference sequence). There are 14 residues in the CDR3. The V gene lost 5 bases and the J gene lost 3 bases, with 13 bases spanning the gap. CDR3 protein: CASSAGQIYYGYTF. The CDR3 DNA is TGTGCCAGTAGTGCCGGACAGATTTACTATGGCTACACCTTC.

The chain couples TRBV6-4 to TRBJ2-1, with TRBD2 matching over 11 bases. This CDR3 comprises 14 residues. Unmatched junction bases numbered 6, after V lost 6 bases and J lost 8 bases. In germline, CDR1 is MRHNA, CDR2 SNTAGT. The CDR3 DNA sequence: TGTGCCAGCAGGAGGGTAGCGGGAGGGTATGAGCAGTTCTTC. Amino acids: CASRRVAGGYEQFF.

V gene TRBV5-4 combines with J gene TRBJ1-6; no definite D call. The CDR3 totals 16 residues. Trimming left V 2 bases short and J 6 bases short, with 15 bases between. Germline V gene data show CDR1 as SGHNT and CDR2 as YYREEE (reference sequence). DNA for the CDR3: TGTGCCAGCAGCTTTCTGGGAGGGCAGCTTAATTCACCCCTCCACTTT. This codes for CASSFLGGQLNSPLHF.

The V and J genes are TRBV5-4 and TRBJ1-4; TRBD1 matches at 12 bases. Germline V gene lookup returns CDR1 SGHNT and CDR2 YYREEE (reference sequence). With V trimmed by 5 bases and J by 5 bases, 7 bases remained unmatched. The CDR3 covers 16 residues. CDR3 region: CASRTGTGGWNEKLFF. The CDR3 coding sequence is TGTGCCAGCAGGACCGGGACAGGGGGCTGGAATGAAAAACTGTTTTTT. Full variable domain (remainder filled in from reference TRBV5-4 and TRBJ1-4): ETGVTQSPTHLIKTRGQQVTLRCSSQSGHNTVSWYQQALGQGPQFIFQYYREEENGRGNFPPRFSGLQFPNYSSELNVNALELDDSALYLCASRTGTGGWNEKLFFGSGTQLSVL.

This rearrangement joins TRBV6-2 or TRBV6-3 to TRBJ2-1; D remains ambiguous. Germline V gene sequence: CDR1 MNHEY, CDR2 SVGEGT. Deletions cut 2 bases from V and 4 bases from J, with 12 bases between. This CDR3 comprises 15 residues. The CDR3: CASSYGPTAYNEQFF. For the CDR3, the DNA is TGTGCCAGCAGTTACGGTCCGACGGCTTACAATGAGCAGTTCTTC.

The gene calls are TRBV9 and TRBJ2-7, with D unresolved. V was pared by 0 bases and J by 2 bases, with 9 bases between. This CDR3 region has 14 residues. The V gene's germline CDR1 is SGDLS and CDR2 YYNGEE. CDR3 region: CASSVDASPYEQYF. CDR3 coding DNA: TGTGCCAGCAGCGTAGATGCTAGTCCCTACGAGCAGTACTTC.

About this clone itself: This sample also contains other DNA sequences that code for the same CDR3. V gene TRBV5-1 combines with J gene TRBJ1-5; the D is unclear. This CDR3 spans 13 amino acids. Germline V CDR1 and CDR2: SGHRS, YFSETQ. V was cut by 4 bases and J by 0 bases, with 5 bases left in between. CDR3: CASSPDSNQPQHF. The CDR3 DNA sequence: TGCGCCAGCAGCCCAGATAGCAATCAGCCCCAGCATTTT.

The chain uses TRBV19 and TRBJ2-7; D possibly matches TRBD1 or TRBD2 (5 bases each). V gave up 5 bases and J gave up 12 bases, with 23 bases separating them. CDR1 is LNHDA and CDR2 is SQIVND in the germline V gene (reference sequence). The CDR3 is 14 residues long. In DNA form, the CDR3 reads TGTGCCAGTAGTCCCTCCGGGGCCGGTTACGTAAGGTACTTC. This sequence encodes CASSPSGAGYVRYF.

Only one count was recorded for this clone. The rearrangement uses TRBV3-1 (or the pseudogene TRBV3-2) and TRBJ2-7; the D gene is possibly TRBD1 (6 bases). CDR1 LGHDT and CDR2 YNNKEL come from the germline V gene (reference sequence). Trimming took 1 base from V and 6 from J, leaving 13 bases between them. This CDR3 is 14 amino acids long. The CDR3 loop reads CASSQVDRTFEQYF. CDR3 bases: TGTGCCAGCAGCCAAGTCGACAGGACCTTCGAGCAGTACTTC.

The chain has TRBV18 and TRBJ2-1, with TRBD2 identical over 7 bases. The germline V gene encodes CDR1 KGHSH and CDR2 LQKENI. V lost 3 bases and J lost 3; bases outside the gene matches: 8. This CDR3 contains 16 residues. CDR3 sequence reads: CASSPQGAGYYNEQFF. CDR3 nucleotides: TGTGCCAGCTCACCCCAGGGAGCGGGATACTACAATGAGCAGTTCTTC.